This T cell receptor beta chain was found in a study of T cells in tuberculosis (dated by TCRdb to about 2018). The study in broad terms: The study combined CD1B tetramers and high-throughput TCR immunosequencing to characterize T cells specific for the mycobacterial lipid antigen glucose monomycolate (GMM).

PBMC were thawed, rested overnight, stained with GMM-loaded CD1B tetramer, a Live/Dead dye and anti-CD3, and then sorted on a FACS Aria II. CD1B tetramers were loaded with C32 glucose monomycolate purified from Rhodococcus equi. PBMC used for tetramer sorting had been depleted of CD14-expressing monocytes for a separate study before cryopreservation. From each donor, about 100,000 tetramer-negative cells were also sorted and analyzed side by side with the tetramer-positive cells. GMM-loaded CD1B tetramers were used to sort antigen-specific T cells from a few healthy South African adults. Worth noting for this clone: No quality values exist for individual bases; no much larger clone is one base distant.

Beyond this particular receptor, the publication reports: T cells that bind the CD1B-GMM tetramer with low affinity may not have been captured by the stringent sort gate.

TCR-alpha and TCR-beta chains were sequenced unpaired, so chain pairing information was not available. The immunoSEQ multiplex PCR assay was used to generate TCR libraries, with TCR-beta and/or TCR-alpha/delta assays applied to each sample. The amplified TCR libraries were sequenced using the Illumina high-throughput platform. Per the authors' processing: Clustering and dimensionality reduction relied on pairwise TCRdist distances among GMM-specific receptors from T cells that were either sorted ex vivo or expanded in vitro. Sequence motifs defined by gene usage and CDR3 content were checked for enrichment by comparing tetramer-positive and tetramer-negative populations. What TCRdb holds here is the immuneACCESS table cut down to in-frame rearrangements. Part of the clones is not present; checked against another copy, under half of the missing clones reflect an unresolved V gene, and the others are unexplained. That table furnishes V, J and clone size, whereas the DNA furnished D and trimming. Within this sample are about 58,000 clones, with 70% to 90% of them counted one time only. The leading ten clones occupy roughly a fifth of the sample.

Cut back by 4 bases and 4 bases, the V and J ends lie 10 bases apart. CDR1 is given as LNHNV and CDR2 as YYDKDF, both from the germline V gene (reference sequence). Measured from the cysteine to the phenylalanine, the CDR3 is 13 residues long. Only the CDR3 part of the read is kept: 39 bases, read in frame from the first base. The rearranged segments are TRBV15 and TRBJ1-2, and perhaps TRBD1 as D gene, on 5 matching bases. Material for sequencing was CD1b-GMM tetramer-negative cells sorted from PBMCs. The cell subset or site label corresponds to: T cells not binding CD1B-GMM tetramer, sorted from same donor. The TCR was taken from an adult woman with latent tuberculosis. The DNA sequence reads TGTGCCACCAGCACGGACACCTCCTATGGCTACACCTTC. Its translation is CATSTDTSYGYTF.